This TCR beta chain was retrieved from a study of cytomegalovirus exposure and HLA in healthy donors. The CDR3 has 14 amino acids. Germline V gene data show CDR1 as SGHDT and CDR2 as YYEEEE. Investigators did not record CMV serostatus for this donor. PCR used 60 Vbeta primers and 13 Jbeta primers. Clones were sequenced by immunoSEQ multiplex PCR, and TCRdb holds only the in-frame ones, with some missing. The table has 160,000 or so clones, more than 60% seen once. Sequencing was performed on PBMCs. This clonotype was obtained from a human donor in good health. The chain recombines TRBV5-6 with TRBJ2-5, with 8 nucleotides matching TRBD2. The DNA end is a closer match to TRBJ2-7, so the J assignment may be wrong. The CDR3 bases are TGTGCCAGCAGCTTGTACACTAGCGGACACGAGCAGTACTTC. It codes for CASSLYTSGHEQYF.